This passage covers 29 T cell receptor beta chains from one sample sequenced in a study of T cells in Graves' hyperthyroidism and ophthalmopathy. Template material for amplifying TCR beta CDR3 regions consisted of RNA transcripts. The study used the HTBI primer set for a first-round RT-PCR of the TCR CDR3. TCRdb redid the calling of the multiplex PCR reads with MiXCR, one entry per CDR3 protein. The table shows under 500,000 distinct CDR3 sequences, with over 12% occurring only once. Specimen: blood. Receptor source: a man aged 50 to 60 with Graves' ophthalmopathy.

This clonotype was detected ten times or more. The chain is built from TRBV7-2 and TRBJ1-5; 9 nucleotides match TRBD1. The CDR3 has 15 amino acids. J was trimmed by 4 bases and V by 4 bases; bases with no gene match: 5. From germline, CDR1 is SGHTA and CDR2 FQGNSA. The CDR3 region has the DNA TGTGCCAGCAGCTCCCTACAGGGGGCGAATCAGCCCCAGCATTTT. Translation gives CASSSLQGANQPQHF.

This clonotype was seen a few times. The chain recombines TRBV6-5 with TRBJ1-4; D perhaps matches TRBD1 (5 bases). This CDR3 is 13 amino acids long. The V end lost 6 bases, the J end lost 7 bases, and 12 bases lay between the germline ends. CDR1 is MNHEY, CDR2 SVGAGI, per germline. The CDR3 loop reads CASRTRRAEKLFF. CDR3 bases: TGTGCCAGCAGGACACGCAGGGCTGAAAAACTGTTTTTT.

This clonotype was detected ten times or more. The V and J genes are TRBV3-1 and TRBJ1-5; 9 positions agree with TRBD1. Germline assignment: CDR1 LGHDT and CDR2 YNNKEL (reference sequence). This CDR3 region has 15 residues. Losses at the gene ends were 4 bases for V and 9 bases for J; bases not matched to a gene: 10. The CDR3 loop reads CASSRTGTGRAPQHF. The CDR3 nucleotides read TGTGCCAGCAGCCGGACCGGGACAGGGAGGGCGCCCCAGCATTTT. Drawing the rest from reference TRBV3-1 and TRBJ1-5, the complete variable domain is DTAVSQTPKYLVTQMGNDKSIKCEQNLGHDTMYWYKQDSKKFLKIMFSYNNKELIINETVPNRFSPKSPDKAHLNLHINSLELGDSAVYFCASSRTGTGRAPQHFGDGTRLSIL.

Many counts were recorded for this clonotype. The V gene is TRBV7-8, the J gene TRBJ2-6; D is possibly TRBD2 (5 bases). Per the germline V gene, CDR1 is SGHVS and CDR2 is FQNEAQ. This CDR3 region has 16 residues. V shed 5 bases and J shed 4 bases, with 15 bases lying between them. The CDR3 sequence: CASSPNRGSGANVLTF. CDR3 coding DNA: TGTGCCAGCAGCCCTAATCGCGGGTCGGGGGCCAACGTCCTGACTTTC. Full variable domain (rest looked up from reference TRBV7-8 and TRBJ2-6): GAGVSQSPRYKVAKRGQDVALRCDPISGHVSLFWYQQALGQGPEFLTYFQNEAQLDKSGLPSDRFFAERPEGSVSTLKIQRTQQEDSAVYLCASSPNRGSGANVLTFGAGSRLTVL.

Ten or more counts support this clonotype. The V and J genes are TRBV28 and TRBJ2-5; 12 bases are shared with TRBD1. The CDR3 is 14 residues long. Looked up from germline, CDR1 is MDHEN and CDR2 is SYDVKM. V was pared by 5 bases and J by 5 bases, with 3 bases of the junction left unmatched. CDR3 coding DNA: TGTGCCAGCAGTGGGACAGGGGGCAGGGAGACCCAGTACTTC. Encoded protein: CASSGTGGRETQYF.

In this sample, this clonotype turned up many times. The chain has TRBV3-1 and TRBJ2-1; maybe TRBD2 (5 bases). V gave up 4 bases and J gave up 9 bases, with 16 bases separating them. This CDR3 is 14 amino acids long. CDR1 is LGHDT, CDR2 YNNKEL, per germline (reference sequence). Here the CDR3 reads CASSPRLEGVEQFF. In nucleotides, the CDR3 is TGTGCCAGCAGCCCCCGGCTTGAGGGAGTTGAGCAGTTCTTC.

This clonotype was picked up many times. The chain has TRBV20-1 and TRBJ2-5; TRBD2 matches 10 bases. This CDR3 is built from 18 residues. V trimming: 0 bases; J trimming: 5 bases; junction bases outside the gene matches: 15. Germline V gene lookup returns CDR1 DFQATT and CDR2 SNEGSKA (reference sequence). The CDR3 DNA sequence: TGCAGTGCTAGAGATCAGCTAGCGGGAGTCAAGCTCTGGGAGACCCAGTACTTC. It specifies CSARDQLAGVKLWETQYF.

This clonotype has at least ten counts. The V and J genes are TRBV7-8 and TRBJ2-7; D remains unclear. Trimming cost V 5 bases and J 6 bases, with 11 bases left between them. The CDR3 is made up of 12 amino acids. Germline V CDR1 and CDR2: SGHVS, FQNEAQ. The CDR3 bases are TGTGCCAGCAGCCCAATGTCTGGCGAGCAGTACTTC. Its protein is CASSPMSGEQYF. The full variable domain, completed using reference TRBV7-8 and TRBJ2-7, is GAGVSQSPRYKVAKRGQDVALRCDPISGHVSLFWYQQALGQGPEFLTYFQNEAQLDKSGLPSDRFFAERPEGSVSTLKIQRTQQEDSAVYLCASSPMSGEQYFGPGTRLTVT.

Worth noting for this clonotype: No conserved phenylalanine or tryptophan ends this CDR3, so it is likely a read error. This chain joins TRBV27 and TRBJ2-7; TRBD2 matches at 13 bases. The junction had 8 bases not matched to a gene; V was cut back by 7 bases and J by 5 bases. Germline V gene sequence: CDR1 MNHEY, CDR2 SMNVEV (reference sequence). This CDR3 is built from 15 residues. The CDR3 sequence: CASKPRLAGGNEQYL. The CDR3 DNA reads TGTGCCAGCAAACCCCGACTAGCGGGAGGTAACGAGCAGTACCTC.

This clonotype was counted ten times or more. This rearrangement joins TRBV5-1 to TRBJ2-7; 10 nucleotides agree with TRBD1. The germline gives CDR1 SGHRS, CDR2 YFSETQ. This CDR3 comprises 16 residues. The J segment lost 3 bases and the V segment lost 2 bases, leaving 8 bases of the junction unmatched. CDR3 loop: CASSLTGTGVLYEQYF. The CDR3, as DNA: TGCGCCAGCAGCTTAACCGGGACAGGGGTTCTCTACGAGCAGTACTTC.

This clonotype has ten or more counts. V is TRBV30 and J is TRBJ2-5; 9 nucleotides agree with TRBD2. CDR1 and CDR2 (germline): GTSNPN, SVGIG (reference sequence). V lost 0 bases and J lost 5; bases outside the gene matches: 7. The CDR3 totals 15 residues. CDR3: CAWSVRTSGRETQYF. CDR3 DNA sequence: TGTGCCTGGAGTGTACGAACTAGCGGGCGGGAGACCCAGTACTTC.

The J gene is TRBJ2-3, the V gene TRBV19; tentatively, D is TRBD2 (6 bases). Germline assignment: CDR1 LNHDA and CDR2 SQIVND (reference sequence). This CDR3 has 13 residues. V was trimmed by 9 bases and J by 3 bases, leaving 13 bases between them. As DNA, the CDR3 is TGTGCCAGCGGGACTCTTGGTACAGATACGCAGTATTTT. This encodes CASGTLGTDTQYF.

This clonotype was seen just once. This chain links TRBV15 with TRBJ2-2; tentatively, D is TRBD1 (6 bases). Looked up from germline, CDR1 is LNHNV and CDR2 is YYDKDF (reference sequence). This CDR3 has 14 amino acids. Trimming pared 1 base from V and 5 bases from J, leaving 8 bases between. CDR3 sequence reads: CATSRVRGTGELFF. In DNA, the CDR3 is TGTGCCACCAGCAGAGTCAGGGGAACCGGGGAGCTGTTTTTT.

The chain links TRBV19 to TRBJ2-2; D is possibly TRBD1 or TRBD2 (6 bases each). The CDR3 length is 13 residues. The germline gives CDR1 LNHDA, CDR2 SQIVND (reference sequence). The V gene lost 10 bases and the J gene lost 3 bases, with 12 bases spanning the gap. CDR3 in amino acids: CAINREDTGELFF. CDR3 DNA: TGTGCCATTAACAGGGAGGACACCGGGGAGCTGTTTTTT. The full variable domain, completed using reference TRBV19 and TRBJ2-2, is DGGITQSPKYLFRKEGQNVTLSCEQNLNHDAMYWYRQDPGQGLRLIYYSQIVNDFQKGDIAEGYSVSREKKESFPLTVTSAQKNPTAFYLCAINREDTGELFFGEGSRLTVL.

Regarding this clonotype: A clone one base away is much larger, so this may be a read error. The chain couples TRBV7-8 to TRBJ2-7; TRBD1 agrees at 8 bases. Losses at the gene ends were 5 bases for V and 5 bases for J; bases not matched to a gene: 2. The CDR3 runs to 12 residues. Germline CDR1 reads SGHVS; CDR2 reads FQNEAQ. This chain's CDR3 is CASSTTGDEQYF. Here the CDR3 DNA reads TGTGCCAGCAGCACGACAGGGGACGAGCAGTACTTC.

This clonotype was recorded many times. The gene calls are TRBV5-1 and TRBJ1-2; D possibly corresponds to TRBD1 (5 bases). CDR3 length: 13 amino acids. V dropped 4 bases and J dropped 6 bases, with 13 bases sitting between them. CDR1 is SGHRS and CDR2 is YFSETQ in the germline V gene. The DNA of the CDR3 is TGCGCCAGCAGCATCCAGGACACCGATGGCTACACCTTC. Translation: CASSIQDTDGYTF.

This chain uses TRBV20-1 with TRBJ1-5; 9 bases line up with TRBD1. Trimming cost V 3 bases and J 3 bases; bases outside gene matches: 9. Germline CDR1 DFQATT, CDR2 SNEGSKA (reference sequence). This CDR3 has 16 residues. CDR3: CSARDRTGENNQPQHF. The CDR3, as DNA: TGCAGTGCTAGGGACAGGACAGGGGAAAACAATCAGCCCCAGCATTTT.

This clonotype was seen repeatedly, ten times or more. The chain combines TRBV30 with TRBJ2-3, with 12 bases aligning to TRBD2. The CDR3 is 14 amino acids. Per germline, CDR1 GTSNPN and CDR2 SVGIG (reference sequence). With 7 bases clipped from V and 6 bases from J, the junction kept 8 bases outside the gene matches. CDR3 in amino acids: CASQTSGRTDTQYF. CDR3 nucleotides: TGTGCCTCGCAAACTAGCGGGAGGACGGATACGCAGTATTTT.

This clonotype occurred many times. The rearrangement joins TRBV5-1 to TRBJ1-2, with D tentatively TRBD1 (5 bases). The V gene lost 0 bases and the J gene lost 6 bases, with 9 bases spanning the gap. Germline CDR1 and CDR2: SGHRS and YFSETQ. The CDR3 covers 13 residues. The CDR3 DNA sequence: TGCGCCAGCAGCTTGGCGGGGACGGATGGCTACACCTTC. It specifies CASSLAGTDGYTF.

This clonotype was counted a few times. The V and J genes are TRBV28 and TRBJ1-5; D is unclear. Germline CDR1 MDHEN, CDR2 SYDVKM. The CDR3 covers 17 residues. V lost 6 bases and J 0 bases, leaving 18 bases between the germline ends. In DNA form, the CDR3 reads TGTGCCAGCAGCCAAACCATCGCTCCTTATAGCAATCAGCCCCAGCATTTT. Protein sequence: CASSQTIAPYSNQPQHF.

Points on this clonotype: A much larger clone lies one base from this, so it may be a read error. The CDR3 DNA sequence: TGTGCCAGCAGCCTCCACGGCCAAGAGACCCAGTACTTC. Translation: CASSLHGQETQYF. The rearrangement joins TRBV5-8 to TRBJ2-5; D is unclear. Trimming took 4 bases from V and 1 from J, leaving 8 bases between them. The CDR3 is 13 residues long. Germline CDR1 is SGHTS and CDR2 is YDEGEE.

This clonotype was recorded a few times. This chain joins TRBV29-1 and TRBJ2-5; tentatively, D is TRBD2 (5 bases). CDR1 is SQVTM and CDR2 is ANQGSEA in the germline V gene. This CDR3 region has 15 residues. Between the trimmed V and J ends, which lost 5 bases and 1 base, there was a span of 17 bases. CDR3 bases: TGCAGCGTTCTGATGGCGGGCCAATTCCAAGAGACCCAGTACTTC. Translation: CSVLMAGQFQETQYF.

The rearrangement uses TRBV27 and TRBJ2-6; maybe TRBD2 (6 bases). CDR3 length equals 18 residues. Germline CDR1 MNHEY, CDR2 SMNVEV (reference sequence). The V and J ends lost 5 bases and 4 bases respectively, with 21 bases between them. CDR3 bases: TGTGCCAGCAGTCGGCTTAGCGGACCGGGCAGAGGGGCCAACGTCCTGACTTTC. It yields the protein CASSRLSGPGRGANVLTF.

The sample holds many counts of this clonotype. The chain couples TRBV28 to TRBJ2-2, with 7 bases lining up with TRBD1. CDR1 and CDR2 from the germline V gene are MDHEN and SYDVKM. The trim removed 11 bases at V and 3 bases at J, leaving 18 bases unmatched. CDR3 size: 17 residues. The CDR3 nucleotides are TGTGCCCTCTTGGACAGGACGACTGACGGACACACCGGGGAGCTGTTTTTT. It encodes CALLDRTTDGHTGELFF.

This clonotype has only a few counts. This could be a read error, since a much larger clone is one nucleotide away. The V and J genes are TRBV7-8 and TRBJ2-7, with 14 bases that match TRBD2. The ends lost 3 bases at V and 1 base at J; junction bases unmatched: 8. This CDR3 contains 18 residues. The germline gives CDR1 SGHVS, CDR2 FQNEAQ. This CDR3 reads CASSFRLTSGRGSYEQYF. The CDR3 DNA is TGTGCCAGCAGCTTTCGCCTGACTAGCGGGAGGGGATCCTACGAGCAGTACTTC.

There are many counts of this clonotype. The chain carries TRBV4-2 and TRBJ2-5, with TRBD2 matching over 8 bases. This CDR3 is built from 18 residues. Germline trimming cut 0 bases from V and 1 base from J; bases unmatched to any gene: 10. Per germline, CDR1 LGHNA and CDR2 YNFKEQ. DNA of the CDR3: TGTGCCAGCAGCCAAGAACTCGCGGGGGGCCCAACCCAAGAGACCCAGTACTTC. Translating it yields CASSQELAGGPTQETQYF.

To note about this clonotype: This may be a read error: a much more frequent sequence differs by one nucleotide. The genes are TRBV28 and TRBJ2-2; TRBD2 aligns across 10 bases. V lost 5 bases and J lost 1; bases outside the gene matches: 7. Germline V lookup: CDR1 MDHEN, CDR2 SYDVKM. This CDR3 spans 17 amino acids. CDR3 amino acids: CASSPRAGGLNTGELFF. Written as DNA, the CDR3 is TGTGCCAGCAGTCCACGAGCGGGAGGGTTGAACACCGGGGAGCTGTTTTTT.

At least ten counts were recorded for this clonotype. The chain couples TRBV28 to TRBJ2-7; 9 bases map to TRBD1. There are 15 residues in the CDR3. V lost 1 base and J lost 5; bases outside the gene matches: 6. CDR1 is MDHEN, CDR2 SYDVKM, per germline. The CDR3 region is CASSLFGQGSHEQYF. The CDR3 DNA reads as TGTGCCAGCAGTTTATTCGGACAGGGGTCCCACGAGCAGTACTTC.

This chain uses TRBV19 with TRBJ1-3, with 10 bases identical to TRBD1. Trimming removed 2 bases from V and 0 bases from J; junction bases left unmatched: 4. CDR1 LNHDA and CDR2 SQIVND come from the germline V gene (reference sequence). This CDR3 has 17 residues. DNA of the CDR3: TGTGCCAGTAGTATATCCCGGGACAGGGGCTCTGGAAACACCATATATTTT. It is translated as CASSISRDRGSGNTIYF. Complete variable domain (other parts from reference TRBV19 and TRBJ1-3): DGGITQSPKYLFRKEGQNVTLSCEQNLNHDAMYWYRQDPGQGLRLIYYSQIVNDFQKGDIAEGYSVSREKKESFPLTVTSAQKNPTAFYLCASSISRDRGSGNTIYFGEGSWLTVV.